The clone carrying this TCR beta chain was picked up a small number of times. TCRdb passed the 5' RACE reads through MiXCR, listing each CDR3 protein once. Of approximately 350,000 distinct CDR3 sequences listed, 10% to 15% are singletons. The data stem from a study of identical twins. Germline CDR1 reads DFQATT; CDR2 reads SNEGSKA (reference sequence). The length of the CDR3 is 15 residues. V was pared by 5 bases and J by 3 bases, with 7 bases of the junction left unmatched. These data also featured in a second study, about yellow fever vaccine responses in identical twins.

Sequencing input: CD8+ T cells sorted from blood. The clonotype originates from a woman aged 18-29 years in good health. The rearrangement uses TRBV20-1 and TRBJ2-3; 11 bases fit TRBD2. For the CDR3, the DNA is TGCAGTGCTCAAGACGGGACTAGCGGAACAGATACGCAGTATTTT. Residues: CSAQDGTSGTDTQYF.